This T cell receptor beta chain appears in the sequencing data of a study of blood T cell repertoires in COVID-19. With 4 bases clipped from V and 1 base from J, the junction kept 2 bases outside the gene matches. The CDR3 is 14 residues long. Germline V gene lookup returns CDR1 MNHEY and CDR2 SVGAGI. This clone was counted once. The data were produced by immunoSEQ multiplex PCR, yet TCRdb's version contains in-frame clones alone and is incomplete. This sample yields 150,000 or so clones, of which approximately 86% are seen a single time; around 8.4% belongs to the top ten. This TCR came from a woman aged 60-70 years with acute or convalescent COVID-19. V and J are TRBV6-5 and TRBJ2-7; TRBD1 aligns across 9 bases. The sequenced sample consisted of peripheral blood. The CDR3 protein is CASSLDRGSYEQYF. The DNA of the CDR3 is TGTGCCAGCAGTTTGGACAGGGGTTCCTACGAGCAGTACTTC.